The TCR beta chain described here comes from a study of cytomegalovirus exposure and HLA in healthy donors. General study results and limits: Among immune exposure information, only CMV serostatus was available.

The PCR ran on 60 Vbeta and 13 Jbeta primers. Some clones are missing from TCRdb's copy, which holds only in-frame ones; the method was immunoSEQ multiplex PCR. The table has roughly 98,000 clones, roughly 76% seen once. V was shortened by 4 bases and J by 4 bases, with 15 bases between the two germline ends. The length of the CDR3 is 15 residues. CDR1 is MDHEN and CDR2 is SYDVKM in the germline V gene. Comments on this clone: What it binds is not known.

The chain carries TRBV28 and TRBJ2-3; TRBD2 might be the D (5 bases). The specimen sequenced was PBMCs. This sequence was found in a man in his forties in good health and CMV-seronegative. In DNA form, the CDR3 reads TGTGCCAGCAGTTACTCCGGCACTAGGGCAGATACGCAGTATTTT. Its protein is CASSYSGTRADTQYF.